The 4 T cell receptor beta chains below come from one sample, sequenced in a study of blood T cell repertoires in COVID-19. Assay used: immunoSEQ multiplex PCR; TCRdb lists only in-frame clones, some missing. The sample contains fewer than 250,000 clones, almost 85% of which appear only once. The specimen sequenced was peripheral blood. The receptors originated from a woman aged 40 to 49 with acute or convalescent COVID-19.

CDR3 nucleotides: TGCAGTGCTAGTTGGCGGTCCCAAGAGACCCAGTACTTC. This encodes CSASWRSQETQYF. The V gene is TRBV20-1, the J gene TRBJ2-5; D is unclear. Trimming cost V 3 bases and J 1 base, with 9 bases left between them. The CDR3 length is 13 residues. Germline CDR1 is DFQATT and CDR2 is SNEGSKA (reference sequence).

The J gene is TRBJ1-2, the V gene TRBV4-1, with 12 bases identical to TRBD1. The CDR3 is 17 residues long. V shed 3 bases, J shed 6 bases, and the junction held 11 bases outside the gene matches. CDR1 and CDR2 (germline): MGHRA, YSYEKL. CDR3 in amino acids: CASSQTGTGGDLNGYTF. CDR3 in DNA: TGCGCCAGCAGCCAGACTGGGACAGGGGGCGACCTTAATGGCTACACCTTC.

The gene calls are TRBV7-9 and TRBJ1-2, with TRBD1 identical over 7 bases. Trimming removed 1 base from V and 2 bases from J; junction bases left unmatched: 1. The CDR3 sequence is 14 residues long. Germline V gene data show CDR1 as SEHNR and CDR2 as FQNEAQ (reference sequence). CDR3 residues: CASSLGDRNYGYTF. DNA of the CDR3: TGTGCCAGCAGCTTAGGGGACAGAAACTATGGCTACACCTTC.

The CDR3 reads CASSLGSYTSTYEQYF. The CDR3 DNA reads as TGTGCCAGCAGCTTAGGGTCATACACCAGTACATACGAGCAGTACTTC. The chain uses TRBV11-2 and TRBJ2-7; D ambiguous. Trimming shortened V by 1 base and J by 4 bases, and 17 bases separated the two germline ends. The CDR3 totals 16 residues. In germline, CDR1 is SGHAT, CDR2 FQNNGV.